A selection of T cell receptor beta chains follows, all from one sample in a study of blood T cell repertoires in COVID-19. Profiled with immunoSEQ multiplex PCR; TCRdb holds only in-frame clones, not every one. The sample has about 280,000 clones; roughly nine tenths are singletons. The sequenced sample was peripheral blood. Source of these receptors: a woman aged 25 to 39 with COVID-19, enrolled during active disease. The CDR3 runs from the conserved cysteine through the conserved F or W. D genes are given only for firm matches. Clone size is shown for a subset of rows, as once, few, many or a class of expanded clone.

D: -
J: TRBJ1-3
V: TRBV25-1
size: -
CDR3: CASGSGNTIYF
DNA: TGTGCCTCGGGGTCTGGAAACACCATATATTTT

D: -
J: TRBJ1-2
V: TRBV21-1
size: -
CDR3: CASSKAPPGHGYTF
DNA: TGTGCCAGCAGCAAAGCCCCCCCAGGGCATGGCTACACCTTC

D: TRBD2
J: TRBJ2-5
V: TRBV28
size: -
CDR3: CASSFPPLAGGLIQETQYF
DNA: TGTGCCAGCAGTTTCCCCCCACTAGCGGGGGGACTCATCCAAGAGACCCAGTACTTC

D: -
J: TRBJ2-5
V: TRBV19
size: -
CDR3: CASSSDRGETQYF
DNA: TGTGCCAGTAGTTCTGACCGGGGGGAGACCCAGTACTTC

D: TRBD1
J: TRBJ2-7
V: TRBV28
size: -
CDR3: CASSLFGTGNDEQYF
DNA: TGTGCCAGCAGTTTGTTTGGGACAGGGAACGACGAGCAGTACTTC

D: -
J: TRBJ1-6
V: TRBV5-1
size: -
CDR3: CASRIGAASGNSPLHF
DNA: TGCGCCAGCCGGATTGGTGCAGCCTCGGGGAATTCACCCCTCCACTTT

D: -
J: TRBJ1-4
V: TRBV15
size: -
CDR3: CATSRERGSNEKLFF
DNA: TGTGCCACCAGCAGAGAGAGGGGGAGTAATGAAAAACTGTTTTTT

D: TRBD2
J: TRBJ2-1
V: TRBV11-2
size: -
CDR3: CASSKLGGLVGNEQFF
DNA: TGTGCCAGCAGCAAACTCGGGGGACTAGTCGGCAATGAGCAGTTCTTC

D: -
J: TRBJ2-3
V: TRBV7-9
size: -
CDR3: CASTPLRASTQYF
DNA: TGTGCCAGCACCCCTCTCAGGGCTAGTACGCAGTATTTT

D: -
J: TRBJ1-4
V: TRBV12-1
size: few
CDR3: CASSLGGGFNEKLFF
DNA: TGTGCCAGCAGCTTGGGGGGGGGCTTTAATGAAAAACTGTTTTTT

D: -
J: TRBJ1-6
V: TRBV19
size: few
CDR3: CASSKADWETSPLHF
DNA: TGTGCCAGTAGTAAGGCAGATTGGGAGACTTCACCCCTCCACTTT